This T cell receptor (beta chain) appears in the sequencing data of a study of blood T cell repertoires in COVID-19. This CDR3 is 13 amino acids long. V was pared by 2 bases and J by 3 bases, with 5 bases between. Data came from immunoSEQ multiplex PCR; TCRdb stores just in-frame clones and leaves some out. The data show around 200,000 clones, with approximately 90% seen just once and less than 15% held by the top ten. The V gene is TRBV12-3 or TRBV12-4, the J gene TRBJ1-5; no firm D call. This receptor was obtained from a woman between 18 and 30 years old who had recovered from COVID-19. The sample taken for sequencing was peripheral blood. The CDR3 here is CASSLYFNQPQHF. The CDR3 DNA follows: TGTGCCAGCAGTTTATATTTCAATCAGCCCCAGCATTTT.